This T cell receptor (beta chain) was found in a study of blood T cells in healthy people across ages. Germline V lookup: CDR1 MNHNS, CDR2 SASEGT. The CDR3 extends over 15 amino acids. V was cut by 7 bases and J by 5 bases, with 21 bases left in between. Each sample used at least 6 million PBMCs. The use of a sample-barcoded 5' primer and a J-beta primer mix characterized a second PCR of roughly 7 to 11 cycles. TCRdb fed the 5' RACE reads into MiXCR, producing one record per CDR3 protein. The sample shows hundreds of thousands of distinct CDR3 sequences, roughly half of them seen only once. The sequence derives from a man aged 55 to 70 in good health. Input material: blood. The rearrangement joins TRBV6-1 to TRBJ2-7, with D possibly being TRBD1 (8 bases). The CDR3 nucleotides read TGTGCCAGCAAGAAACAGGGGGGGGACCTCCACGAGCAGTACTTC. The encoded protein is CASKKQGGDLHEQYF.